The 2 T cell receptor beta chains reported below all come from one sample, sequenced in a study of blood T cells in healthy people across ages. Then a second PCR, running about 7 to 11 cycles, was carried out with a sample-barcoded 5' primer and a J-beta primer mix. TCRdb called the 5' RACE reads again in MiXCR, with one record for every CDR3 protein. The data contain about 640,000 distinct CDR3 sequences, approximately 40% of them singletons. Sequencing was done on a sample of blood. These receptors came from a man older than 75 in good health.

The J gene is TRBJ1-1, the V gene TRBV28, with a possible D match to TRBD1 (5 bases). Germline CDR1 and CDR2: MDHEN and SYDVKM. Trimming removed 5 bases from V and 5 bases from J, with 6 bases in between. The CDR3 runs 11 residues. The CDR3 DNA reads as TGTGCCAGCAGTAAGGGGACTGAAGCTTTCTTT. It specifies CASSKGTEAFF.

The chain uses TRBV7-2 and TRBJ2-5; 9 nucleotides align to TRBD2. The CDR3 spans 17 residues. From germline, CDR1 is SGHTA and CDR2 FQGNSA. The junction had 10 bases not matched to a gene; V was cut back by 5 bases and J by 0 bases. CDR3 DNA sequence: TGTGCCAGCAGCGTTCCGACTAGCGGAGTGTACCAAGAGACCCAGTACTTC. It is translated as CASSVPTSGVYQETQYF.